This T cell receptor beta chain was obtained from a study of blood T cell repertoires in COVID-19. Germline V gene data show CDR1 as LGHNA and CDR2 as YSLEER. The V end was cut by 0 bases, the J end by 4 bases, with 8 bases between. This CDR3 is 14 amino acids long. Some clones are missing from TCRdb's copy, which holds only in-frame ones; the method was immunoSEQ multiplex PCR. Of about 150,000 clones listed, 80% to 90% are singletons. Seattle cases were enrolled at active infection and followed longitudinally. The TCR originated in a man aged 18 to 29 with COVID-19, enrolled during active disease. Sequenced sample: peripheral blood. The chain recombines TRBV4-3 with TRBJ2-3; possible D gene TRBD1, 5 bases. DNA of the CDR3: TGCGCCAGCAGCCAAGATCCCAGGGCAGATACGCAGTATTTT. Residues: CASSQDPRADTQYF.